Each of the 24 T cell receptor beta chains below was sequenced from the same sample in a study of shared clonotypes between healthy human individuals. The table came from immunoSEQ multiplex PCR; TCRdb's copy has only in-frame clones and leaves some out. The top ten hold 0.9% to 1.3% of the sample, which has millions of clones, about 95% seen once. Terminally differentiated effector memory CD45RA+ cells were excluded by CCR7 positive selection of CD45RO-negative cells. Sequencing used naive CD8+ T cells sorted from blood. The receptors derive from a young man in good health.

The gene calls are TRBV19 and TRBJ1-1; 10 bases are a match to TRBD1. Trimming cost V 2 bases and J 4 bases; bases outside gene matches: 7. The CDR3 runs 16 residues. Germline lookup yields CDR1 LNHDA and CDR2 SQIVND (reference sequence). The CDR3 here is CASSIMTGGEGTEAFF. Written as DNA, the CDR3 is TGTGCCAGTAGTATAATGACAGGGGGCGAAGGCACTGAAGCTTTCTTT.

This chain joins TRBV18 and TRBJ2-2; 10 positions match TRBD1. Germline trimming cut 3 bases from V and 1 base from J; bases unmatched to any gene: 8. This CDR3 contains 18 residues. Germline CDR1 is KGHSH and CDR2 is LQKENI. The CDR3 here is CASSPYRWDRGNTGELFF. The CDR3 nucleotides are TGTGCCAGCTCACCGTACCGGTGGGACAGGGGGAACACCGGGGAGCTGTTTTTT.

About this clone itself: Other DNA sequences in this sample translate to the same CDR3. The chain has TRBV7-6 and TRBJ2-7; 8 nucleotides line up with TRBD2. With V trimmed by 3 bases and J by 5 bases, 6 bases remained unmatched. The CDR3 spans 14 residues. Germline CDR1 reads SGHVS; CDR2 reads FNYEAQ. CDR3 residues: CASSLGSGRNEQYF. As DNA, the CDR3 is TGTGCCAGCAGCTTGGGAAGCGGGAGAAACGAGCAGTACTTC. Based on the CDR3 plus reference TRBV7-6 and TRBJ2-7, the full variable domain is GAGVSQSPRYKVTKRGQDVALRCDPISGHVSLYWYRQALGQGPEFLTYFNYEAQQDKSGLPNDRFSAERPEGSISTLTIQRTEQRDSAMYRCASSLGSGRNEQYFGPGTRLTVT.

V and J are TRBV6-5 and TRBJ2-2, with D tentatively TRBD2 (6 bases). The CDR3 is 15 amino acids. Germline CDR1 MNHEY, CDR2 SVGAGI. The V end lost 6 bases, the J end lost 6 bases, and 17 bases lay between the germline ends. For the CDR3, the DNA is TGTGCCAGCAGCATGATCGGGACTCCGCCCGGGGAGCTGTTTTTT. Encoded protein: CASSMIGTPPGELFF.

This rearrangement joins TRBV19 to TRBJ1-6; D is ambiguous. CDR3 length equals 15 residues. The germline CDR1 and CDR2 sequences are LNHDA and SQIVND (reference sequence). The germline V and J ends were trimmed by 2 bases and 10 bases, with 15 bases remaining between them. CDR3 DNA: TGTGCCAGTAGTATATTACTGGGAGAAGGCTCACCCCTCCACTTT. Its protein product is CASSILLGEGSPLHF.

The chain joins TRBV10-1 to TRBJ2-1; maybe TRBD1 (6 bases). CDR3 size: 12 residues. V was cut by 5 bases and J by 10 bases, with 12 bases left in between. Germline loops: CDR1 WNHNN, CDR2 SYGVQD (reference sequence). CDR3 in DNA: TGCGCCAGCAGTTCGGCCGGGACAGAGCAGTTCTTC. Translated, it gives CASSSAGTEQFF.

V gene TRBV6-1 combines with J gene TRBJ2-2, with D possibly being TRBD1 (5 bases). V gave up 6 bases and J gave up 5 bases, with 10 bases separating them. The germline gives CDR1 MNHNS, CDR2 SASEGT. The CDR3 runs to 13 residues. The CDR3: CASRPGFTGELFF. The CDR3 DNA reads TGTGCCAGCAGGCCAGGGTTTACCGGGGAGCTGTTTTTT.

The chain couples TRBV27 to TRBJ2-7, with 8 bases that match TRBD1. The CDR3 consists of 14 residues. The V gene's germline CDR1 is MNHEY and CDR2 SMNVEV (reference sequence). The V and J ends lost 4 bases and 10 bases, in that order; junction bases with no gene match: 12. Here the CDR3 DNA reads TGTGCCAGCAGTTCCTTTCCCGGGACAGGTCAACAGTACTTC. This translates into CASSSFPGTGQQYF.

V gene TRBV19 combines with J gene TRBJ1-5; no definite D call. CDR1 LNHDA and CDR2 SQIVND come from the germline V gene (reference sequence). This CDR3 has 13 residues. V dropped 5 bases and J dropped 3 bases, with 8 bases sitting between them. CDR3 in amino acids: CASSPGFNQPQHF. As DNA, the CDR3 is TGTGCCAGTAGTCCGGGTTTCAATCAGCCCCAGCATTTT.

The rearrangement uses TRBV10-1 and TRBJ2-1, with D perhaps matching TRBD2 (5 bases). CDR1 and CDR2 from the germline V gene are WNHNN and SYGVQD (reference sequence). Trimming took 3 bases from V and 2 from J, leaving 11 bases between them. CDR3 size: 15 residues. The CDR3 sequence is CASSESEEAYNEQFF. As DNA, the CDR3 is TGCGCCAGCAGTGAATCCGAGGAGGCCTACAATGAGCAGTTCTTC.

The genes are TRBV28 and TRBJ2-5; D gene ambiguous. CDR1 is MDHEN, CDR2 SYDVKM, per germline. V was cut by 2 bases and J by 1 base, with 14 bases left in between. The CDR3 spans 16 residues. The CDR3 loop reads CASSLGDAASQETQYF. CDR3 DNA: TGTGCCAGCAGTTTAGGAGACGCAGCGTCCCAAGAGACCCAGTACTTC.

The rearrangement joins TRBV5-6 to TRBJ1-1; D not resolved. The V gene lost 0 bases and the J gene lost 1 base, with 10 bases spanning the gap. This CDR3 contains 15 residues. Germline CDR1 and CDR2: SGHDT and YYEEEE. CDR3 nucleotides: TGTGCCAGCAGCTTGGCCTGGGAGAGGAACACTGAAGCTTTCTTT. Translating it yields CASSLAWERNTEAFF.

The J gene is TRBJ2-1, the V gene TRBV7-9; D is unclear. From germline, CDR1 is SEHNR and CDR2 FQNEAQ (reference sequence). Trimming cost V 2 bases and J 7 bases, with 9 bases left between them. The CDR3 has 13 amino acids. The DNA for the CDR3 is TGTGCCAGCAGCTTATCCCTAGGGAATGAGCAGTTCTTC. This encodes CASSLSLGNEQFF.

V and J are TRBV5-1 and TRBJ2-7, with 8 bases lining up with TRBD2. The CDR3 sequence is 15 residues long. The V gene end was trimmed by 3 bases and the J gene end by 3 bases; junction bases not matched to a gene: 8. Looked up from germline, CDR1 is SGHRS and CDR2 is YFSETQ. CDR3 DNA sequence: TGCGCCAGCAGCTCACCCGGGACTAGGAGCTACGAGCAGTACTTC. Translated: CASSSPGTRSYEQYF.

The V and J genes are TRBV9 and TRBJ2-1, with 8 bases aligning to TRBD2. V was clipped by 0 bases and J by 0 bases; unmatched bases: 5. The CDR3 length is 17 residues. From germline, CDR1 is SGDLS and CDR2 YYNGEE. CDR3 sequence (DNA): TGTGCCAGCAGCGTAGACGGGACTAGTTACTCCTACAATGAGCAGTTCTTC. Translated: CASSVDGTSYSYNEQFF.

The chain has TRBV6-1 and TRBJ1-5, with 7 bases aligning to TRBD1. V lost 0 bases to trimming and J lost 2 bases; unmatched junction nucleotides: 7. The CDR3 runs 17 residues. Germline V gives CDR1 MNHNS, CDR2 SASEGT. CDR3: CASSEAQGVWGNQPQHF. CDR3 sequence (DNA): TGTGCCAGCAGTGAAGCCCAGGGGGTCTGGGGCAATCAGCCCCAGCATTTT.

This clone was counted once. Other DNA sequences in the same sample also yield this CDR3. The chain combines TRBV30 with TRBJ2-7; no definite D call. The length of the CDR3 is 13 residues. Germline V gene sequence: CDR1 GTSNPN, CDR2 SVGIG (reference sequence). V lost 3 bases and J 2 bases, leaving 11 bases between the germline ends. CDR3: CAWSYSPTYEQYF. Here the CDR3 DNA reads TGTGCCTGGAGCTACAGTCCGACCTACGAGCAGTACTTC.

The V and J genes are TRBV10-2 and TRBJ2-3; 9 nucleotides align to TRBD2. CDR1 is WSHSY and CDR2 is SAAADI in the germline V gene. The CDR3 runs to 15 residues. The junction had 10 bases not matched to a gene; V was cut back by 6 bases and J by 6 bases. The CDR3 nucleotides read TGCGCCAGCAGGCGTTCGGCGGGGGGGCCGGATACGCAGTATTTT. Protein: CASRRSAGGPDTQYF.

A note on this clone: This same CDR3 is encoded by further DNA sequences in the sample. This chain connects TRBV7-9 to TRBJ2-3, with D hard to call. The V and J ends lost 8 bases and 0 bases respectively, with 3 bases between them. The CDR3 has 11 residues. Germline V lookup: CDR1 SEHNR, CDR2 FQNEAQ (reference sequence). This CDR3 is CASGSTDTQYF. CDR3 DNA sequence: TGTGCCAGCGGGAGCACAGATACGCAGTATTTT.

V gene TRBV27 combines with J gene TRBJ1-5; TRBD1 aligns across 9 bases. The V and J ends lost 4 bases and 8 bases, in that order; junction bases with no gene match: 6. This CDR3 comprises 14 residues. From germline, CDR1 is MNHEY and CDR2 SMNVEV (reference sequence). The CDR3 DNA sequence: TGTGCCAGCAGTTATACAGGGGGCGCGGAGCCCCAGCATTTT. It specifies CASSYTGGAEPQHF.

The chain joins TRBV10-3 to TRBJ1-2; possibly TRBD1 for D (5 bases). V lost 0 bases and J lost 5, with 22 bases in between. The CDR3 totals 18 residues. Per germline, CDR1 ENHRY and CDR2 SYGVKD. The chain's CDR3 is CAISESILRERLTYGYTF. Written as DNA, the CDR3 is TGTGCCATCAGTGAGTCGATCCTCAGGGAGCGCCTCACTTATGGCTACACCTTC.

CDR3 in DNA: TGCAGCGTTGAAGTCGGGGGACTCGAAGCTTTCTTT. Translated: CSVEVGGLEAFF. The chain couples TRBV29-1 to TRBJ1-1; D may be TRBD1 (5 bases). With 1 base removed from V and 8 bases from J, the gap between germline ends came to 11 bases. The CDR3 runs 12 residues. CDR1 is SQVTM, CDR2 ANQGSEA, per germline.

This chain links TRBV10-3 with TRBJ2-7; D ambiguous. The V end lost 0 bases, the J end lost 5 bases, and 20 bases lay between the germline ends. The CDR3 length is 17 residues. Germline-derived CDR1 and CDR2 are ENHRY and SYGVKD. CDR3: CAISESPPAAVENEQYF. For the CDR3, the DNA is TGTGCCATCAGTGAGTCCCCCCCGGCAGCAGTAGAGAACGAGCAGTACTTC.

The chain combines TRBV7-9 with TRBJ2-7; D is tentatively TRBD1 or TRBD2 (5 bases each). Germline CDR1 reads SEHNR; CDR2 reads FQNEAQ (reference sequence). The CDR3 is made up of 14 amino acids. V was trimmed by 5 bases and J by 2 bases, leaving 13 bases between them. The DNA for the CDR3 is TGTGCCAGCAGCAACCGGGACCAGACCTACGAGCAGTACTTC. This gives the protein CASSNRDQTYEQYF.